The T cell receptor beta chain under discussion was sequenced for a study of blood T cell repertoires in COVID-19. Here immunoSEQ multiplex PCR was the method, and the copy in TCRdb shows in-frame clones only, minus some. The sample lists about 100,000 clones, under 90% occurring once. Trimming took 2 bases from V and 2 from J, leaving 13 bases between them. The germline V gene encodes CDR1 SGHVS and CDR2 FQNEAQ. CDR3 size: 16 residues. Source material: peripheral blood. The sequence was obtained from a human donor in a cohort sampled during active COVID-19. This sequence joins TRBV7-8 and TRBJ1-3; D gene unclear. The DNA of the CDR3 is TGTGCCAGCAGCTTATTTGGGCCGGCCACTGGAAACACCATATATTTT. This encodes CASSLFGPATGNTIYF. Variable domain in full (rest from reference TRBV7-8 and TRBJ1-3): GAGVSQSPRYKVAKRGQDVALRCDPISGHVSLFWYQQALGQGPEFLTYFQNEAQLDKSGLPSDRFFAERPEGSVSTLKIQRTQQEDSAVYLCASSLFGPATGNTIYFGEGSWLTVV.